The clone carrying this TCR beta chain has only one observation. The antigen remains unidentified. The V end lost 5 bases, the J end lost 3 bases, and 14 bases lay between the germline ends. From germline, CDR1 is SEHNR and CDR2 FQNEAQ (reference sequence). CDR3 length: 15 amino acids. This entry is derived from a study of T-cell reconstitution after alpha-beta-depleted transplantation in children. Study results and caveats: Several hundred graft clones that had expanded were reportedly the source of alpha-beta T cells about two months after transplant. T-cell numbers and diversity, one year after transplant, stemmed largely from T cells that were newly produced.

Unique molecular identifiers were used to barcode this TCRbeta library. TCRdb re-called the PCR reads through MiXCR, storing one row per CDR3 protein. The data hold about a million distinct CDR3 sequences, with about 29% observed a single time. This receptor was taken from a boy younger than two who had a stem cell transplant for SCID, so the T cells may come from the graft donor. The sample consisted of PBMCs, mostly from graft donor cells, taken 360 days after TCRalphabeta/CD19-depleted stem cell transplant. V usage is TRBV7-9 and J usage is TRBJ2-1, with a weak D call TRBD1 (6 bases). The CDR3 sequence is CASSGRWDIYNEQFF. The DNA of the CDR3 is TGTGCCAGCAGCGGACGATGGGACATCTACAATGAGCAGTTCTTC.